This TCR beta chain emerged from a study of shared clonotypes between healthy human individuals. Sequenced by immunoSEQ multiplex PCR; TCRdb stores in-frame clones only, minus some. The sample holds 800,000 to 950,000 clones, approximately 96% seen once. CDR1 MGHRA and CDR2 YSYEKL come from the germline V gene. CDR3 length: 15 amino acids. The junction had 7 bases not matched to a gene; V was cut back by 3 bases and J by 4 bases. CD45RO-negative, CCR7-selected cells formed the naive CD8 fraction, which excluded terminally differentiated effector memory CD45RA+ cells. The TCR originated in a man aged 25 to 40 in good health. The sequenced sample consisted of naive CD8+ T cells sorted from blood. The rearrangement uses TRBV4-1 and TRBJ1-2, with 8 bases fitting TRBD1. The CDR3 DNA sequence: TGCGCCAGCAGCCAGCCCGGACAGGGCAGCTATGGCTACACCTTC. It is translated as CASSQPGQGSYGYTF.